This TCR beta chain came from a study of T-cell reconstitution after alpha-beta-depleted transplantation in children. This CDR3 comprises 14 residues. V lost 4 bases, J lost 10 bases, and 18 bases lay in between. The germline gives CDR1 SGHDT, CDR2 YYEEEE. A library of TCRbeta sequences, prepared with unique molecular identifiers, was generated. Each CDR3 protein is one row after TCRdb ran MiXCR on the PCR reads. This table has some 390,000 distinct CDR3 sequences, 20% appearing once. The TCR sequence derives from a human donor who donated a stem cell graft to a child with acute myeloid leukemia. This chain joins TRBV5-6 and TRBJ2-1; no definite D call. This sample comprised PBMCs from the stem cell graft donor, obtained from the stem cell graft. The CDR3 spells CASSPRRPTLEQFF. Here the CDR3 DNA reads TGTGCCAGCAGCCCCCGGCGACCCACCTTGGAGCAGTTCTTC.